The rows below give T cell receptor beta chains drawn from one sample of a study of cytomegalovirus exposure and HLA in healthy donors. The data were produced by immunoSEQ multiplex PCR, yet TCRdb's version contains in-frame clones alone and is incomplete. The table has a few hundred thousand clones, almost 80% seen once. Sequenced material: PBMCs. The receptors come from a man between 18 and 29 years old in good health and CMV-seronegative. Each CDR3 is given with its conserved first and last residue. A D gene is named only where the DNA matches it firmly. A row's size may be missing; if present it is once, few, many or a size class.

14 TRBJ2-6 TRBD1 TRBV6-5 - CASSTGGGANVLTF TGTGCCAGCAGTACAGGGGGCGGGGCCAACGTCCTGACTTTC
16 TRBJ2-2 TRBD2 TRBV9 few CASSPRLAVGTGELFF TGTGCCAGCAGCCCCCGACTAGCGGTCGGGACCGGGGAGCTGTTTTTT
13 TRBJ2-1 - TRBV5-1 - CASSFTPFNEQFF TGCGCCAGCAGCTTTACTCCCTTCAATGAGCAGTTCTTC
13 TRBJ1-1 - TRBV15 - CATSRERTVEAFF TGTGCCACCAGCAGAGAAAGGACAGTTGAAGCTTTCTTT
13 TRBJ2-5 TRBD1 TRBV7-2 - CASSPTGRETQYF TGTGCCAGCAGCCCGACAGGGCGCGAGACCCAGTACTTC
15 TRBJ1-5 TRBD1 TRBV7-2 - CASSTRTGKDQPQHF TGTGCCAGCAGCACTCGGACAGGGAAAGATCAGCCCCAGCATTTT
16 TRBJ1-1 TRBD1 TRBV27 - CASSLSPGTGYTEAFF TGTGCCAGCAGTTTATCACCCGGGACAGGGTACACTGAAGCTTTCTTT
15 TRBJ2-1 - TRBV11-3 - CASSNGPDIYNEQFF TGTGCCAGCAGTAACGGCCCGGACATATACAATGAGCAGTTCTTC
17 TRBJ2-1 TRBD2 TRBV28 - CATILAGGPSSYNEQFF TGTGCCACTATTCTGGCGGGAGGGCCGAGCTCCTACAATGAGCAGTTCTTC
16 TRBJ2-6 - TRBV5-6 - CASSLAGGIGANVLTF TGTGCCAGCAGCTTGGCCGGAGGGATTGGGGCCAACGTCCTGACTTTC
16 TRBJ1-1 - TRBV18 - CASSLREWAKGTEAFF TGTGCCAGCTCACTCCGAGAGTGGGCCAAGGGGACTGAAGCTTTCTTT
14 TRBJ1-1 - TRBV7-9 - CASSSIPGGTEAFF TGTGCCAGCAGCTCAATCCCGGGTGGGACTGAAGCTTTCTTT
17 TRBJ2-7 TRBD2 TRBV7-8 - CASSLGTSGDPEEEQYF TGTGCCAGCAGCTTGGGGACTAGCGGGGACCCGGAGGAGGAGCAGTACTTC
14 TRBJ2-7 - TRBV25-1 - CASSESRVSYEQYF TGTGCCAGCAGTGAATCTCGGGTTTCGTACGAGCAGTACTTC
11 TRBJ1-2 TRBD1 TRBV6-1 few CAFWTGWGYTF TGTGCATTTTGGACAGGGTGGGGCTACACCTTC
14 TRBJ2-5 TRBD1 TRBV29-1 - CSVEQGAHQETQYF TGCAGCGTGGAACAGGGGGCCCACCAAGAGACCCAGTACTTC
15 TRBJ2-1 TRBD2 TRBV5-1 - CASSLDSGRTNEQFF TGCGCCAGCAGCTTGGACAGCGGGAGGACCAATGAGCAGTTCTTC
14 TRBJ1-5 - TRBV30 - CAWSVRGGMEPQHF TGTGCCTGGAGTGTAAGGGGGGGAATGGAGCCCCAGCATTTT
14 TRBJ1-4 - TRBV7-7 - CASSPSNGNEKLFF TGTGCTAGCAGCCCTAGTAACGGTAATGAAAAACTGTTTTTT
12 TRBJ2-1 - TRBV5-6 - CASSDFRDEQFF TGTGCCAGCAGCGACTTCCGGGATGAGCAGTTCTTC
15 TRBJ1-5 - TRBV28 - CASSLGTRVTQPQHF TGTGCCAGCAGTTTGGGCACCCGTGTAACTCAGCCCCAGCATTTT
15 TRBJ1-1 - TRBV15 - CATSSSRGPNTEAFF TGTGCCACCAGCAGTTCCAGGGGTCCGAACACTGAAGCTTTCTTT
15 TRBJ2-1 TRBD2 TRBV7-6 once CASSIGLAGLDEQFF TGTGCCAGCAGCATAGGACTAGCGGGTTTGGATGAGCAGTTCTTC
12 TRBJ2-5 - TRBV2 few CASSERSETQYF TGTGCCAGCAGTGAACGGTCGGAGACCCAGTACTTC
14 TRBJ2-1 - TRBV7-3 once CASSSLAGYNEQFF TGTGCCAGCAGCTCCCTTGCGGGGTACAATGAGCAGTTCTTC
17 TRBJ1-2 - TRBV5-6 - CASSLLGSGSPLYGYTF TGTGCCAGCAGCTTGCTAGGCAGTGGCTCACCTCTCTATGGCTACACCTTC
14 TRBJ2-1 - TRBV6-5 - CATSRGSSYNEQFF TGTGCTACCAGCAGAGGGAGCTCCTACAATGAGCAGTTCTTC
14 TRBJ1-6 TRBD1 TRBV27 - CASSSQGGNSPLHF TGTGCCAGCAGTTCACAGGGGGGAAATTCACCCCTCCACTTT
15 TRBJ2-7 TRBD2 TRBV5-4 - CASRGTRGGSYEQYF TGTGCCAGCAGGGGGACCCGGGGGGGCTCCTACGAGCAGTACTTC
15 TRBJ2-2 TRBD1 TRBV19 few CASSRRGRRTGELFF TGTGCCAGTAGTCGAAGGGGGCGACGGACCGGGGAGCTGTTTTTT
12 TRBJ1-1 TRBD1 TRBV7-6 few CASSLDREGAFF TGTGCCAGCAGCCTAGACAGGGAAGGAGCTTTCTTT
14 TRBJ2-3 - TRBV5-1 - CASSFQGGPEAQYF TGCGCCAGCAGCTTCCAGGGCGGCCCTGAGGCGCAGTATTTT
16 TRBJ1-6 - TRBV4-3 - CASSQDLGSGGSPLHF TGCGCCAGCAGCCAAGATCTTGGGAGCGGCGGTTCACCCCTCCACTTT
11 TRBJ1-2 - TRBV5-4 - CASSLVGTYTF TGTGCCAGCAGCTTGGTCGGGACTTACACCTTC
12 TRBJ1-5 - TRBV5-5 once CASSLEGVPQHF TGTGCCAGCAGCTTGGAGGGGGTGCCCCAGCATTTT
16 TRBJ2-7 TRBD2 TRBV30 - CACGGASGSLRGEQYF TGTGCCTGTGGGGGGGCTAGCGGGAGTCTGCGGGGCGAGCAGTACTTC
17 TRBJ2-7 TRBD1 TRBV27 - CASSPGQGVPLGYEQYF TGTGCCAGCAGTCCCGGACAGGGGGTTCCCCTGGGCTACGAGCAGTACTTC
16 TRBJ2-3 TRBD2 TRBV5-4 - CASSPGVAGNTDTQYF TGTGCCAGCAGCCCTGGAGTAGCGGGGAACACAGATACGCAGTATTTT
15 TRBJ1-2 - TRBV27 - CASSFGGASNYGYTF TGTGCCAGCAGTTTCGGCGGGGCCTCTAACTATGGCTACACCTTC
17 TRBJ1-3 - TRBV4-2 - CASSRGDLWQQGNTIYF TGTGCCAGCAGCCGAGGCGACCTTTGGCAGCAGGGAAACACCATATATTTT
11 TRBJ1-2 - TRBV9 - CASSANYGYTF TGTGCCAGCAGCGCGAACTATGGCTACACCTTC
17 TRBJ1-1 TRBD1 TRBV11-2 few CASSPGADRGMNTEAFF TGTGCCAGCAGCCCAGGAGCGGACAGGGGTATGAACACTGAAGCTTTCTTT
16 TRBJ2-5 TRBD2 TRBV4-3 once CASSQVGAGGPETQYF TGCGCCAGCAGCCAAGTTGGAGCGGGGGGCCCAGAGACCCAGTACTTC
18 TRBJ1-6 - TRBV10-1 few CASISSLSWTVRNSPLHF TGCGCCAGCATTTCCTCCCTATCGTGGACAGTAAGAAATTCACCCCTCCACTTT
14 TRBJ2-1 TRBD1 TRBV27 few CASGTGDSYNEQFF TGTGCCAGCGGTACAGGGGACTCCTACAATGAGCAGTTCTTC
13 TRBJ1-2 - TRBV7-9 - CASSPGGISSYTF TGTGCCAGCAGCCCCGGCGGAATTTCTAGCTACACCTTC
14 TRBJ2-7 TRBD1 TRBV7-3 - CASSSGQGANEQYF TGTGCCAGCAGCTCGGGACAGGGGGCGAACGAGCAGTACTTC
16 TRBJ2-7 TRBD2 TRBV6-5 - CASSYRTSGRPYEQYF TGTGCCAGCAGTTACCGGACTAGCGGGAGGCCGTACGAGCAGTACTTC
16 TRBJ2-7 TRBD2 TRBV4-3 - CASSQDPGVAGNILLF TGCGCCAGCAGCCAAGACCCCGGGGTAGCGGGGAACATCCTCCTCTTC
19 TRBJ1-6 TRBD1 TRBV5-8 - CASSGTLLAGGEWNSPLHF TGTGCCAGCTCCGGGACCCTCTTGGCAGGGGGCGAGTGGAATTCACCCCTCCACTTT
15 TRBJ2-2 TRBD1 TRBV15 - CATSTRQGNTGELFF TGTGCCACCAGCACCCGACAGGGAAACACCGGGGAGCTGTTTTTT
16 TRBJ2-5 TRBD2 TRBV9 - CASSVTSGGPQETQYF TGTGCCAGCAGCGTCACTAGCGGGGGGCCCCAAGAGACCCAGTACTTC
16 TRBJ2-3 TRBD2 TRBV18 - CASSPGLAGNTDTQYF TGTGCCAGCTCACCGGGACTAGCGGGGAACACAGATACGCAGTATTTT
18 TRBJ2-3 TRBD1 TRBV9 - CASSPRQGRSFSTDTQYF TGTGCCAGCAGCCCACGACAGGGTCGTTCCTTTAGCACAGATACGCAGTATTTT
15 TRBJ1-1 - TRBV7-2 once CASTTSRGANTEAFF TGTGCCAGCACCACTTCTCGGGGAGCGAACACTGAAGCTTTCTTT